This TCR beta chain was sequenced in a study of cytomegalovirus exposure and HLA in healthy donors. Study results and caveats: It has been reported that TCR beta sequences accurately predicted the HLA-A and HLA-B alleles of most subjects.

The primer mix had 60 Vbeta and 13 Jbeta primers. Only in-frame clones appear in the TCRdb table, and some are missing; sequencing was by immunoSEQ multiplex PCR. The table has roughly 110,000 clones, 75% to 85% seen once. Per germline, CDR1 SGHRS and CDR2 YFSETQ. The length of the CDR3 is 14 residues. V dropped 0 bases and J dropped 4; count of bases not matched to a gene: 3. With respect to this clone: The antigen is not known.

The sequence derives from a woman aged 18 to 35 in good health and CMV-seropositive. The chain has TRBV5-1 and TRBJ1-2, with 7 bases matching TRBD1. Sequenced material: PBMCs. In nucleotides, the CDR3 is TGCGCCAGCAGCTTGGCCGACAGGGTCTATGGCTACACCTTC. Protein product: CASSLADRVYGYTF. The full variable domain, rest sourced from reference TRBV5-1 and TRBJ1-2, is KAGVTQTPRYLIKTRGQQVTLSCSPISGHRSVSWYQQTPGQGLQFLFEYFSETQRNKGNFPGRFSGRQFSNSRSEMNVSTLELGDSALYLCASSLADRVYGYTFGSGTRLTVV.